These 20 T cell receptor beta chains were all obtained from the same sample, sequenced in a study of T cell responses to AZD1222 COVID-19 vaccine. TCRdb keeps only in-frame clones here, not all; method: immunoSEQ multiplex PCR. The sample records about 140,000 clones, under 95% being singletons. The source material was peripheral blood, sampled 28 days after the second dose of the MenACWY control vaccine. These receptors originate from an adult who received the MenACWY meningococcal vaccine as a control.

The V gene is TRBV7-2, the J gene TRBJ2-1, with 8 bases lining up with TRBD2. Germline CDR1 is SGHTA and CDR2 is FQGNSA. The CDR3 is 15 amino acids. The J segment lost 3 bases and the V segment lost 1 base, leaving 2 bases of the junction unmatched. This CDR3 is CASSLETSDYNEQFF. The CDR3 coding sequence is TGTGCCAGCAGCTTAGAGACTAGCGACTACAATGAGCAGTTCTTC. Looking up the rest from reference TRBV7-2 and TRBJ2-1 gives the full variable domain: GAGVSQSPSNKVTEKGKDVELRCDPISGHTALYWYRQSLGQGLEFLIYFQGNSAPDKSGLPSDRFSAERTGGSVSTLTIQRTQQEDSAVYLCASSLETSDYNEQFFGPGTRLTVL.

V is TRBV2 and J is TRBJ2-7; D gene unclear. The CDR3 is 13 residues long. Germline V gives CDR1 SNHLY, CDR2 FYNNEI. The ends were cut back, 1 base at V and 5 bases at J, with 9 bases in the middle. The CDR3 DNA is TGTGCCAGCAGTGAAGGCCAGCGAGACGAGCAGTACTTC. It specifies CASSEGQRDEQYF.

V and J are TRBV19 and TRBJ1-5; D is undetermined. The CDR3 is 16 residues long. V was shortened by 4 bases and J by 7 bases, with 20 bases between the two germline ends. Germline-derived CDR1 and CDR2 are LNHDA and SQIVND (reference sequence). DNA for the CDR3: TGTGCCAGTAGTAATCTCTCGGGAGGGAGGGAGCAGCCCCAGCATTTT. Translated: CASSNLSGGREQPQHF.

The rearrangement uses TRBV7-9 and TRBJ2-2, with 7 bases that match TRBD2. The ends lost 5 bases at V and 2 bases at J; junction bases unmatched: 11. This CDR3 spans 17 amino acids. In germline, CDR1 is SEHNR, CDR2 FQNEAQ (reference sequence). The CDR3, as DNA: TGTGCCAGCAGCGGGGCCGACCAGGGACTAAACACCGGGGAGCTGTTTTTT. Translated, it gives CASSGADQGLNTGELFF.

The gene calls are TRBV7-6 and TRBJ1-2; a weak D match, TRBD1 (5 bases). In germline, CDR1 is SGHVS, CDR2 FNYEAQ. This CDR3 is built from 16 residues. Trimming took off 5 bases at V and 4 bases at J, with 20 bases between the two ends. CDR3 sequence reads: CASSPMLPTEGYGYTF. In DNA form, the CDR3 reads TGTGCCAGCAGCCCTATGCTTCCGACAGAGGGCTATGGCTACACCTTC. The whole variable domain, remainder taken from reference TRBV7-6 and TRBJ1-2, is GAGVSQSPRYKVTKRGQDVALRCDPISGHVSLYWYRQALGQGPEFLTYFNYEAQQDKSGLPNDRFSAERPEGSISTLTIQRTEQRDSAMYRCASSPMLPTEGYGYTFGSGTRLTVV.

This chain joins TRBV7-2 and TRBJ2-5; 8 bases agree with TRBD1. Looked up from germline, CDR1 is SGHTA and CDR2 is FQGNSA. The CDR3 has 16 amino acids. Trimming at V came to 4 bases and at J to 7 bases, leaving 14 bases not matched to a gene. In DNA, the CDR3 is TGTGCCAGCAGCTCCTCTGCCGGGACAGGAGGGGGGACCCAGTACTTC. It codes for CASSSSAGTGGGTQYF.

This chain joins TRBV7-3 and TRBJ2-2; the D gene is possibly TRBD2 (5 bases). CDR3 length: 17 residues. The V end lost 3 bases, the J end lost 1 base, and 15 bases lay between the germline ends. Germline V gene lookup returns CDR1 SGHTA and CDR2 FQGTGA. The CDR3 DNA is TGTGCCAGCAGCTTCCCCACGGGTGGGAGGAACACCGGGGAGCTGTTTTTT. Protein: CASSFPTGGRNTGELFF.

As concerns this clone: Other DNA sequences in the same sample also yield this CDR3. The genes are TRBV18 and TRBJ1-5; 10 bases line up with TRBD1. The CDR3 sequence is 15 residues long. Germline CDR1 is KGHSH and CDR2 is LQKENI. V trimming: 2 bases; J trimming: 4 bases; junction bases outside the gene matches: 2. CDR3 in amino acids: CASSPTGQGNQPQHF. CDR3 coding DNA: TGTGCCAGCTCACCAACGGGACAGGGGAATCAGCCCCAGCATTTT.

CDR3 region: CASSLSAGNYGYTF. In nucleotides, the CDR3 is TGTGCCAGCAGTTTATCGGCAGGGAACTATGGCTACACCTTC. The chain has TRBV28 and TRBJ1-2; a weak D match, TRBD1 (5 bases). Trimming removed 1 base at V and 2 bases at J, with 8 bases between. From germline, CDR1 is MDHEN and CDR2 SYDVKM. CDR3 length: 14 amino acids.

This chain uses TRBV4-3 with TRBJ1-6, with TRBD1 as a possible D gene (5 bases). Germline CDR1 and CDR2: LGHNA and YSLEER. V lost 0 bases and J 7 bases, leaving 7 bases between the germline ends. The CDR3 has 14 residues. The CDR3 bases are TGCGCCAGCAGCCAAGAGGGGGGGAATTCACCCCTCCACTTT. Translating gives CASSQEGGNSPLHF.

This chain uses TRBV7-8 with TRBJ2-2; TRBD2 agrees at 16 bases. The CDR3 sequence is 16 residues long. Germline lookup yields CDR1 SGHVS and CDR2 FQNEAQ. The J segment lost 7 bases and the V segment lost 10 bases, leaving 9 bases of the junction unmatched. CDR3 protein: CAISEGLAGGNGELFF. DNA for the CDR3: TGTGCCATCTCTGAGGGACTAGCGGGGGGGAACGGGGAGCTGTTTTTT.

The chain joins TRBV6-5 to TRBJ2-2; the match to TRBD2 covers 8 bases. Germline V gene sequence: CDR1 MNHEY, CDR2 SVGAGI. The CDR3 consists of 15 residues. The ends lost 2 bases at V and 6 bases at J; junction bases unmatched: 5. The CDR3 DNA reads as TGTGCCAGCAGTTACGGCGGGAGGCTCGCCGGGGAGCTGTTTTTT. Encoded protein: CASSYGGRLAGELFF.

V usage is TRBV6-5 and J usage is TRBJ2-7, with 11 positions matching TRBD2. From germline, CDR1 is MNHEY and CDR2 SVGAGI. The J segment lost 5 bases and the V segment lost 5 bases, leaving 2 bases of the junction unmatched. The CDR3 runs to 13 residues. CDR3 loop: CASSRLAGNEQYF. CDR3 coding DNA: TGTGCCAGCAGTCGACTAGCGGGGAACGAGCAGTACTTC.

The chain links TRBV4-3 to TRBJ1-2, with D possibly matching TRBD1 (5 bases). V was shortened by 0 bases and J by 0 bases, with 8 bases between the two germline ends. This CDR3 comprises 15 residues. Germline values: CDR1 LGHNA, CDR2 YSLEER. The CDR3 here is CASSQDPGANYGYTF. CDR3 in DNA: TGCGCCAGCAGCCAAGATCCGGGGGCTAACTATGGCTACACCTTC.

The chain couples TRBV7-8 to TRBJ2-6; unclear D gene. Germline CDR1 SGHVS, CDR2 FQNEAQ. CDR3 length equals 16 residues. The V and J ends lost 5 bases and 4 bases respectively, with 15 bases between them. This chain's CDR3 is CASSPGEISGANVLTF. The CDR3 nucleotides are TGTGCCAGCAGCCCCGGTGAAATCTCCGGGGCCAACGTCCTGACTTTC.

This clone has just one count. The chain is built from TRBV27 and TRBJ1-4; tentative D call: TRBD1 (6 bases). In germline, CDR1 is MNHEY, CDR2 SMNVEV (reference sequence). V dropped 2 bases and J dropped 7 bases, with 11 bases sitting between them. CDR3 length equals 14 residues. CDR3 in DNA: TGTGCCAGCAGTTTAATGGGGGGCGGTGAAAAACTGTTTTTT. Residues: CASSLMGGGEKLFF.

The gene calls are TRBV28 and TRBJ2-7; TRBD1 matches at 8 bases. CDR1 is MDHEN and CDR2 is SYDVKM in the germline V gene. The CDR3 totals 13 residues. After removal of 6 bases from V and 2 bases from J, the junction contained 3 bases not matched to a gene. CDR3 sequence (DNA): TGTGCCAGCAGAGGGGGACAGGCCTACGAGCAGTACTTC. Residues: CASRGGQAYEQYF.

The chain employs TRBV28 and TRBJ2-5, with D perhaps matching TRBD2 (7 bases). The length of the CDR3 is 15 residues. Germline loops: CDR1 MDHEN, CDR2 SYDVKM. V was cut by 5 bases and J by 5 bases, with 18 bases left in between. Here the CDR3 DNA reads TGTGCCAGCAGTCCGACTAGGGGGGGCGTGGAGACCCAGTACTTC. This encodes CASSPTRGGVETQYF.

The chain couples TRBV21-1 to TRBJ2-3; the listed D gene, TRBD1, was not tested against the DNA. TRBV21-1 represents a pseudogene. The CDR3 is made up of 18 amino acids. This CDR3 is CASSKEETGGSGTDTQYF. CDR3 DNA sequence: TGTGCCAGCAGCAAAGAGGAGACAGGGGGCTCGGGCACAGATACGCAGTATTTT.

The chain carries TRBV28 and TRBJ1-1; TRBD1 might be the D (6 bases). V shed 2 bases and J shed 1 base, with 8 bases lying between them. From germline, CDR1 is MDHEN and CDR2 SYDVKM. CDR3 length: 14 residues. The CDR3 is CASSLVRGNTEAFF. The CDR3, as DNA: TGTGCCAGCAGTTTAGTCAGGGGGAACACTGAAGCTTTCTTT.